This T cell receptor (beta chain) was obtained from a study of T cell responses to AZD1222 COVID-19 vaccine. Study-wide points: Repertoire sampling happened only post peak T cell response. Two AZD1222 doses significantly raised spike-specific TCR breadth and depth over controls.

Concerning this clone: Its target is unknown.

V lost 6 bases and J lost 3, with 13 bases in between. Germline V CDR1 and CDR2: KGHSH, LQKENI. The CDR3 consists of 14 residues. TCRdb keeps only in-frame clones here, not all; method: immunoSEQ multiplex PCR. The sample consists of over 100,000 clones, about 90% of them appearing once. The chain is built from TRBV18 and TRBJ2-3; TRBD1 is a possible D gene (5 bases). This TCR derives from an adult who received the AZD1222 COVID-19 vaccine. Specimen: peripheral blood, collected 28 days after the second AZD1222 dose. CDR3 residues: CASSLGAWTDTQYF. As DNA, the CDR3 is TGTGCCAGCTCCCTAGGGGCTTGGACAGATACGCAGTATTTT.